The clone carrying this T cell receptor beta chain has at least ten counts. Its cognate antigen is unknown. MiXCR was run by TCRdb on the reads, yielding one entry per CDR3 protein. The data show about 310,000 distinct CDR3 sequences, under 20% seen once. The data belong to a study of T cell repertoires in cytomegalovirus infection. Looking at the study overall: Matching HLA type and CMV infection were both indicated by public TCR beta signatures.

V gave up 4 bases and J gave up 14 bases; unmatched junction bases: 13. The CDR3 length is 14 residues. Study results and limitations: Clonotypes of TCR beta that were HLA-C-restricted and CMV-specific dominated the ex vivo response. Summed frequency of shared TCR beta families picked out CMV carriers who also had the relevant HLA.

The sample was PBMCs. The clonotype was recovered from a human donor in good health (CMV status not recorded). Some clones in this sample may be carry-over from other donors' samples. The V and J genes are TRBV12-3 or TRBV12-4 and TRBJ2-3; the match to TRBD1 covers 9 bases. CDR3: CASSSEQGAALSYF. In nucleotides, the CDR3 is TGTGCCAGCAGTTCCGAACAGGGGGCCGCTTTATCGTATTTT.